The entry below gives a single T cell receptor beta chain sequence along with its context. Antigen unknown. Other DNA sequences of this sample code for an identical CDR3. The data are from a study of T cell responses to AZD1222 COVID-19 vaccine. General study points: Baseline antibody screening turned up just a handful of seropositive AZD1222 recipients.

Repertoires were generated with immunoSEQ multiplex PCR, while TCRdb's copy carries only in-frame clones and drops some. The repertoire holds fewer than 120,000 clones, 94% seen once, with 2.9% in the top ten. V shed 4 bases and J shed 0 bases, with 8 bases lying between them. The CDR3 runs to 14 residues. In germline, CDR1 is SGHRS, CDR2 YFSETQ. This receptor was obtained from an adult who received the AZD1222 COVID-19 vaccine. The chain links TRBV5-1 to TRBJ1-3; D may be TRBD1 (6 bases). This specimen consisted of peripheral blood, obtained 28 days after the second AZD1222 dose. For the CDR3, the DNA is TGCGCCAGCAGCGAACAGGGCTCTGGAAACACCATATATTTT. Amino acids: CASSEQGSGNTIYF.